The 32 T cell receptor beta chains reported below all come from one sample, sequenced in a study of cytomegalovirus exposure and HLA in healthy donors. PCR amplification relied on 60 Vbeta primers (plus 13 Jbeta primers). Assay used: immunoSEQ multiplex PCR; TCRdb lists only in-frame clones, some missing. The sample carries 110,000 to 150,000 clones, 65% to 80% recorded once. Sequencing was done on a sample of PBMCs. All receptors come from a male donor in good health and CMV-seronegative.

V and J are TRBV25-1 and TRBJ2-3, with TRBD2 as a possible D gene (5 bases). The V and J ends lost 2 bases and 3 bases respectively, with 9 bases between them. The germline V gene encodes CDR1 MGHDK and CDR2 SYGVNS. This CDR3 is built from 14 residues. CDR3: CASSEAGQTDTQYF. The CDR3 DNA reads TGTGCCAGCAGTGAAGCGGGCCAGACAGATACGCAGTATTTT.

This chain connects TRBV28 to TRBJ1-2, with D perhaps matching TRBD1 (5 bases). Trimming cost V 4 bases and J 4 bases, with 13 bases left between them. Germline CDR1 reads MDHEN; CDR2 reads SYDVKM. The CDR3 runs to 14 residues. The CDR3 nucleotides are TGTGCCAGCAGTTCGCCCGACAGAAGCTATGGCTACACCTTC. Protein sequence: CASSSPDRSYGYTF.

This clone was picked up a small number of times. This sequence joins TRBV2 and TRBJ2-1; TRBD2 matches at 15 bases. V lost 6 bases, J lost 9 bases, and 9 bases stayed unmatched. This CDR3 comprises 16 residues. Germline CDR1 SNHLY, CDR2 FYNNEI. CDR3 region: CASRANSGLAGGEQFF. The CDR3 bases are TGTGCCAGCAGGGCCAACTCGGGACTAGCGGGAGGTGAGCAGTTCTTC.

The J gene is TRBJ1-5, the V gene TRBV19; the D is unclear. Trimming took 9 bases from V and 0 from J, leaving 9 bases between them. This CDR3 is 13 amino acids long. Per germline, CDR1 LNHDA and CDR2 SQIVND (reference sequence). The CDR3 DNA reads TGTGCCAGCAACGACAATAGCAATCAGCCCCAGCATTTT. Residues: CASNDNSNQPQHF.

V usage is TRBV18 and J usage is TRBJ1-2; 9 bases match TRBD1. CDR1 and CDR2 (germline): KGHSH, LQKENI. The CDR3 loop spans 16 amino acids. J lost 4 bases, V lost 3 bases, and 9 bases had no gene match. CDR3 DNA: TGTGCCAGCTCACCTTCCCGGGACAGGGACAGCTATGGCTACACCTTC. Amino acids: CASSPSRDRDSYGYTF. Using reference TRBV18 and TRBJ1-2 for the parts outside the CDR3, the full variable domain is NAGVMQNPRHLVRRRGQEARLRCSPMKGHSHVYWYRQLPEEGLKFMVYLQKENIIDESGMPKERFSAEFPKEGPSILRIQQVVRGDSAAYFCASSPSRDRDSYGYTFGSGTRLTVV.

The rearrangement links TRBV4-1 to TRBJ1-3, with D possibly being TRBD1 (6 bases). Germline CDR1 MGHRA, CDR2 YSYEKL. CDR3 size: 14 residues. Trimming took 3 bases from V and 3 from J, leaving 9 bases between them. This CDR3 is CASSQDSGGNTIYF. CDR3 bases: TGCGCCAGCAGCCAGGACAGTGGTGGAAACACCATATATTTT.

J is TRBJ2-1 and V is TRBV7-3; 11 bases fit TRBD2. CDR3 length: 16 residues. V shed 0 bases and J 4 bases; nucleotides not matched to a gene: 2. The germline CDR1 and CDR2 sequences are SGHTA and FQGTGA. CDR3 coding DNA: TGTGCCAGCAGCTTAACCGGGACTAGCGGTTACAATGAGCAGTTCTTC. Its translation is CASSLTGTSGYNEQFF.

The CDR3 is CASSFRTAGFTDTQYF. The CDR3 coding sequence is TGTGCCAGCAGCTTTCGGACAGCGGGGTTCACAGATACGCAGTATTTT. The gene calls are TRBV7-9 and TRBJ2-3, with D perhaps TRBD2 (7 bases). This CDR3 comprises 16 residues. The V end lost 3 bases, the J end lost 2 bases, and 15 bases lay between the germline ends. Germline loops: CDR1 SEHNR, CDR2 FQNEAQ (reference sequence).

The chain carries TRBV5-5 and TRBJ1-1; TRBD1 matches at 7 bases. The germline gives CDR1 SGHKS, CDR2 YYEKEE (reference sequence). The CDR3 has 15 amino acids. V gave up 2 bases and J gave up 6 bases; unmatched junction bases: 10. CDR3 coding DNA: TGTGCCAGCAGCTTTTCCAGAGACAGGGACGCTGAAGCTTTCTTT. Its protein is CASSFSRDRDAEAFF.

This chain joins TRBV10-1 and TRBJ2-2; TRBD1 agrees at 9 bases. CDR3 length: 14 amino acids. V dropped 7 bases and J dropped 3; count of bases not matched to a gene: 3. The germline V gene encodes CDR1 WNHNN and CDR2 SYGVQD (reference sequence). The CDR3 DNA sequence: TGCGCCAGCAAGGGACAGGGAGACACCGGGGAGCTGTTTTTT. It translates to CASKGQGDTGELFF.

This clone was detected once. J is TRBJ1-5 and V is TRBV5-1; a possible D gene is TRBD1 (5 bases). The CDR3 is made up of 16 amino acids. V shed 0 bases and J shed 2 bases, with 12 bases lying between them. From germline, CDR1 is SGHRS and CDR2 YFSETQ. CDR3 in amino acids: CASSLGEGAGNQPQHF. The CDR3 DNA reads as TGCGCCAGCAGCTTGGGGGAAGGGGCGGGCAATCAGCCCCAGCATTTT. The full variable domain, in which reference TRBV5-1 and TRBJ1-5 provide the parts outside the CDR3, is KAGVTQTPRYLIKTRGQQVTLSCSPISGHRSVSWYQQTPGQGLQFLFEYFSETQRNKGNFPGRFSGRQFSNSRSEMNVSTLELGDSALYLCASSLGEGAGNQPQHFGDGTRLSIL.

This clone was detected only once. J is TRBJ2-5 and V is TRBV4-2; D call uncertain. Germline V gives CDR1 LGHNA, CDR2 YNFKEQ. This CDR3 is 14 amino acids long. V was trimmed by 1 base and J by 4 bases, leaving 10 bases between them. CDR3 residues: CASSQASGTETQYF. CDR3 nucleotides: TGTGCCAGCAGCCAAGCCTCAGGAACAGAGACCCAGTACTTC.

The chain links TRBV9 to TRBJ2-7; a possible D gene is TRBD1 (7 bases). The CDR3 consists of 14 residues. V lost 3 bases and J lost 1, with 11 bases in between. CDR1 SGDLS and CDR2 YYNGEE come from the germline V gene. DNA for the CDR3: TGTGCCAGCAGCGCGGAGGGACAGTCCTACGAGCAGTACTTC. Its translation: CASSAEGQSYEQYF.

The chain recombines TRBV27 with TRBJ1-5, with D possibly TRBD1 on 6 matching bases. Trimming took 5 bases from V and 0 from J, leaving 11 bases between them. Germline values: CDR1 MNHEY, CDR2 SMNVEV (reference sequence). CDR3 size: 15 residues. CDR3 DNA: TGTGCCAGCAGTAGCAGGACAGATAGCAATCAGCCCCAGCATTTT. Amino acids: CASSSRTDSNQPQHF.

V usage is TRBV5-1 and J usage is TRBJ1-4, with a tentative D call TRBD1 (6 bases). Trimming removed 1 base at V and 7 bases at J, with 17 bases between. The CDR3 sequence is 16 residues long. Germline CDR1 and CDR2: SGHRS and YFSETQ. CDR3: CASSLSPQGQGEKLFF. The CDR3 coding sequence is TGCGCCAGCAGCTTGTCCCCGCAGGGGCAGGGTGAAAAACTGTTTTTT.

The V and J genes are TRBV27 and TRBJ2-7; D is uncertain. Germline CDR1 and CDR2: MNHEY and SMNVEV (reference sequence). The CDR3 covers 13 residues. V lost 2 bases and J 4 bases, leaving 9 bases between the germline ends. The CDR3 spells CASSLRSGYEQYF. CDR3 nucleotides: TGTGCCAGCAGTTTAAGGAGTGGATACGAGCAGTACTTC.

The rearrangement uses TRBV29-1 and TRBJ1-1; D ambiguous. Looked up from germline, CDR1 is SQVTM and CDR2 is ANQGSEA. V was clipped by 8 bases and J by 1 base, with 8 bases between them. The CDR3 contains 11 residues. The CDR3: CSYTANTEAFF. The CDR3 region has the DNA TGCAGCTACACAGCGAACACTGAAGCTTTCTTT. Full variable domain (rest looked up from reference TRBV29-1 and TRBJ1-1): SAVISQKPSRDICQRGTSLTIQCQVDSQVTMMFWYRQQPGQSLTLIATANQGSEATYESGFVIDKFPISRPNLTFSTLTVSNMSPEDSSIYLCSYTANTEAFFGQGTRLTVV.

The chain links TRBV10-1 to TRBJ2-1; 10 bases map to TRBD2. The germline V gene encodes CDR1 WNHNN and CDR2 SYGVQD (reference sequence). Trimming removed 0 bases from V and 7 bases from J; junction bases left unmatched: 9. This CDR3 is 17 amino acids long. CDR3 sequence: CASSESRASGRKNEQFF. Written as DNA, the CDR3 is TGCGCCAGCAGTGAGTCGAGGGCTAGCGGGAGAAAGAATGAGCAGTTCTTC.

The V gene is TRBV19, the J gene TRBJ2-5, with TRBD1 matching 8 bases. CDR1 is LNHDA, CDR2 SQIVND, per germline (reference sequence). Trimming took 6 bases from V and 5 from J; bases not matched to a gene: 11. The length of the CDR3 is 15 residues. CDR3 amino acids: CASSPDRDSWETQYF. For the CDR3, the DNA is TGTGCCAGTAGCCCGGACAGGGACAGCTGGGAGACCCAGTACTTC.

J is TRBJ2-5 and V is TRBV11-2, with 7 bases matching TRBD1. Germline loops: CDR1 SGHAT, CDR2 FQNNGV. Trimming at V came to 0 bases and at J to 6 bases, leaving 1 base not matched to a gene. The CDR3 is made up of 13 amino acids. Here the CDR3 DNA reads TGTGCCAGCAGCTTAGACAGGGGGAAGACCCAGTACTTC. Translation: CASSLDRGKTQYF. Looking up the rest from reference TRBV11-2 and TRBJ2-5 gives the full variable domain: EAGVAQSPRYKIIEKRQSVAFWCNPISGHATLYWYQQILGQGPKLLIQFQNNGVVDDSQLPKDRFSAERLKGVDSTLKIQPAKLEDSAVYLCASSLDRGKTQYFGPGTRLLVL.

This chain uses TRBV18 with TRBJ1-2, with D uncertain. There are 15 residues in the CDR3. The germline V gene encodes CDR1 KGHSH and CDR2 LQKENI. Trimming shortened V by 0 bases and J by 2 bases, and 10 bases separated the two germline ends. The CDR3 protein is CASSPPSVRNYGYTF. Here the CDR3 DNA reads TGTGCCAGCTCACCACCGTCAGTCAGGAACTATGGCTACACCTTC.

V gene TRBV11-2 combines with J gene TRBJ2-1; 8 bases match TRBD2. Germline CDR1 is SGHAT and CDR2 is FQNNGV. The CDR3 contains 19 residues. V shed 0 bases, J shed 0 bases, and the junction held 10 bases outside the gene matches. CDR3 residues: CASSLDRRLAGDSYNEQFF. The CDR3 DNA is TGTGCCAGCAGCTTAGATCGTCGGCTAGCGGGCGACTCCTACAATGAGCAGTTCTTC.

The chain employs TRBV6-1 and TRBJ1-2, with 9 bases matching TRBD1. Per germline, CDR1 MNHNS and CDR2 SASEGT. The CDR3 contains 16 residues. Unmatched junction bases numbered 8, after V lost 2 bases and J lost 4 bases. The CDR3 loop is CASSESRWDRAYGYTF. The CDR3 bases are TGTGCCAGCAGTGAATCCCGTTGGGACAGGGCCTATGGCTACACCTTC.

In its sample, this clone was seen a few times. The rearrangement uses TRBV30 and TRBJ2-3; 9 bases agree with TRBD2. CDR3 length equals 16 residues. The germline V gene has CDR1 GTSNPN and CDR2 SVGIG (reference sequence). Trimming removed 0 bases from V and 0 bases from J; junction bases left unmatched: 4. CDR3 in DNA: TGTGCCTGGAGTGTATCTAGCGGGGCTAGCACAGATACGCAGTATTTT. Protein product: CAWSVSSGASTDTQYF.

The rearrangement joins TRBV27 to TRBJ1-5; D might be TRBD1 (5 bases). The CDR3 runs 12 residues. V dropped 6 bases and J dropped 5 bases, with 8 bases sitting between them. Germline V gives CDR1 MNHEY, CDR2 SMNVEV (reference sequence). The chain's CDR3 is CASRRGHQPQHF. CDR3 in DNA: TGTGCCAGCAGAAGGGGTCATCAGCCCCAGCATTTT.

J is TRBJ2-5 and V is TRBV7-2, with 9 bases identical to TRBD2. CDR1 SGHTA and CDR2 FQGNSA come from the germline V gene. J gave up 5 bases and V 6 bases, and 4 bases lay outside the gene matches. The CDR3 consists of 13 residues. The CDR3 DNA follows: TGTGCCAGCAGTCTCGGACTAGCGGAGACCCAGTACTTC. It yields the protein CASSLGLAETQYF.

The CDR3 sequence: CASSLGHSYGYTF. In DNA form, the CDR3 reads TGTGCCAGCAGTTTAGGGCATTCCTATGGCTACACCTTC. The V call is TRBV27, the J call TRBJ1-2; no clear D. The ends were cut back, 2 bases at V and 4 bases at J, with 8 bases in the middle. Germline V gene lookup returns CDR1 MNHEY and CDR2 SMNVEV (reference sequence). CDR3 size: 13 residues.

V gene TRBV4-1 combines with J gene TRBJ1-1, with 8 positions matching TRBD1. This CDR3 has 13 amino acids. CDR1 and CDR2 from the germline V gene are MGHRA and YSYEKL. V lost 6 bases, J lost 10 bases, and 10 bases stayed unmatched. The CDR3 spells CASRRTGSSGAFF. Here the CDR3 DNA reads TGCGCCAGCAGACGGACAGGGTCCTCCGGAGCTTTCTTT.

This chain connects TRBV29-1 to TRBJ1-1, with D unresolved. The germline gives CDR1 SQVTM, CDR2 ANQGSEA. The CDR3 has 13 amino acids. V was pared by 4 bases and J by 1 base, with 10 bases between. DNA of the CDR3: TGCAGCGTTGCTCCACACGAGAACACTGAAGCTTTCTTT. It translates to CSVAPHENTEAFF.

Only one count was recorded for this clone. The rearrangement links TRBV2 to TRBJ1-1; D is unresolved. Trimming pared 8 bases from V and 1 base from J, leaving 11 bases between. Germline lookup yields CDR1 SNHLY and CDR2 FYNNEI. This CDR3 region has 13 residues. This CDR3 reads CASLNYRNTEAFF. For the CDR3, the DNA is TGTGCCAGCCTTAATTACAGGAACACTGAAGCTTTCTTT. Filled out from reference TRBV2 and TRBJ1-1, the complete variable domain reads EPEVTQTPSHQVTQMGQEVILRCVPISNHLYFYWYRQILGQKVEFLVSFYNNEISEKSEIFDDQFSVERPDGSNFTLKIRSTKLEDSAMYFCASLNYRNTEAFFGQGTRLTVV.

This chain joins TRBV5-8 and TRBJ1-2; D not certain. The CDR3 is 14 residues long. Trimming cost V 2 bases and J 5 bases, with 13 bases left between them. CDR1 and CDR2 (germline): SGHTS, YDEGEE. This CDR3 is CASSLKGASYGYTF. The CDR3 DNA is TGTGCCAGCAGCTTAAAGGGAGCCTCATATGGCTACACCTTC.

This clone came up a few times. The genes are TRBV10-3 and TRBJ1-5; D is undetermined. This CDR3 comprises 15 residues. Trimming stripped 10 bases from V and 0 bases from J, with 16 bases between. In germline, CDR1 is ENHRY, CDR2 SYGVKD. CDR3 residues: CATSPGSYSNQPQHF. The CDR3 region has the DNA TGTGCCACCTCACCTGGCAGTTATAGCAATCAGCCCCAGCATTTT.